The present T cell receptor beta chain was sequenced within a study of T-cell reconstitution after alpha-beta-depleted transplantation in children. Construction of the TCRbeta library involved unique molecular identifiers. TCRdb processed the PCR reads anew with MiXCR; each CDR3 protein has one entry. The sample carries around 600,000 distinct CDR3 sequences, approximately 16% recorded once. Germline V lookup: CDR1 DFQATT, CDR2 SNEGSKA (reference sequence). This CDR3 spans 17 amino acids. V shed 7 bases, J shed 1 base, and the junction held 11 bases outside the gene matches. This clonotype was observed at least ten times.

The V call is TRBV20-1, the J call TRBJ2-4; 12 bases agree with TRBD2. This clonotype originated in a human donor who donated a stem cell graft to a child with acute myeloid leukemia. The specimen was PBMCs from the stem cell graft donor, collected from the stem cell graft. DNA for the CDR3: TGCAGTGTAGGGCGGCTAGCGGGGGGGCGGGCCAAAAACATTCAGTACTTC. Protein sequence: CSVGRLAGGRAKNIQYF.